The present T cell receptor (beta chain) was sequenced within a study of T cell responses to AZD1222 COVID-19 vaccine. Data came from immunoSEQ multiplex PCR; TCRdb stores just in-frame clones and leaves some out. The sample carries roughly 25,000 clones, around 83% recorded once. Unmatched junction bases numbered 7, after V lost 3 bases and J lost 10 bases. The CDR3 spans 14 residues. CDR1 and CDR2 (germline): LNHNV, YYDKDF (reference sequence). Here the sequenced sample was peripheral blood, taken 28 days after the second AZD1222 dose. The sequence was obtained from an adult who received the AZD1222 COVID-19 vaccine. The chain recombines TRBV15 with TRBJ2-1; 9 nucleotides line up with TRBD1. The CDR3 is CATSREGQGREQFF. The CDR3 DNA reads TGTGCCACCAGCAGGGAGGGACAGGGACGCGAGCAGTTCTTC.